This T cell receptor beta chain was captured in a study of blood T cells in healthy people across ages. With a J-beta primer mix and a sample-barcoded 5' primer, a second PCR ran roughly 6 to 11 cycles. TCRdb analysed the 5' RACE reads with MiXCR anew, one entry per CDR3 protein. The table includes some 1,500,000 distinct CDR3 sequences, 42% detected once. Findings of the study overall: Leaving the PBMCs unsorted stopped any conclusive comparison of naive versus antigen-experienced cells. It was the long-lived donors that had more naive CD4+ cells and higher diversity than aged donors. Per million T cells, the diversity of TCR beta decreased roughly linearly as age advanced.

On this clonotype: The antigen remains undetermined.

Sample donors were healthy Caucasian individuals that came from Russia, aged roughly 6 to 95. This TCR derives from a woman aged 18-29 years in good health. The specimen sequenced was blood.

CDR3 DNA: TGTGCCAGCAGCCATAACTACAGGGGCCGAGGAAACACCATATATTTT. This encodes CASSHNYRGRGNTIYF. The V gene is TRBV4-2, the J gene TRBJ1-3; 7 bases are a match to TRBD1. The CDR3 extends over 16 amino acids. After removal of 3 bases from V and 4 bases from J, the junction contained 9 bases not matched to a gene. Germline CDR1 and CDR2: LGHNA and YNFKEQ.